Shown below are 27 T cell receptor beta chains from a single sample sequenced in a study of Ad26.COV2.S vaccination and SARS-CoV-2 variants. Treatment indicated: roughly 18 received Ad26.COV2.S at low or high dose, single or two shots; 5 received placebo; per-sample allocation not given. Sampling took place 63 days after the first vaccine or placebo injection. Using immunoSEQ multiplex PCR, the repertoire was profiled, and TCRdb retains in-frame clones only, with some absent. This sample yields around 450,000 clones, of which less than 95% are seen a single time; less than 4.5% belongs to the top ten. This material consisted of peripheral blood, taken in a trial of Ad26.COV2.S vaccine versus placebo. These receptors were taken from a person between 18 and 59 years old who received the Ad26.COV2.S COVID-19 vaccine or a placebo.

This clone was picked up a small number of times. This chain joins TRBV7-2 and TRBJ2-7, with D unresolved. The germline V and J ends were trimmed by 2 bases and 0 bases, with 11 bases remaining between them. Looked up from germline, CDR1 is SGHTA and CDR2 is FQGNSA. The CDR3 spans 15 residues. CDR3 sequence: CASSLLWSRSYEQYF. The CDR3 DNA follows: TGTGCCAGCAGCTTATTATGGAGCCGCTCCTACGAGCAGTACTTC.

This clone showed up just once. This chain links TRBV7-9 with TRBJ2-2; D is ambiguous. Germline CDR1 is SEHNR and CDR2 is FQNEAQ (reference sequence). The CDR3 runs 12 residues. V lost 5 bases to trimming and J lost 8 bases, with 9 bases between them. CDR3 DNA: TGTGCCAGCAGCGTCCGGGTAGGGGAGCTGTTTTTT. Protein product: CASSVRVGELFF.

J is TRBJ2-1 and V is TRBV4-1; D might be TRBD1 or TRBD2, each matching 5 bases. V was trimmed by 0 bases and J by 15 bases, leaving 15 bases between them. Germline CDR1 MGHRA, CDR2 YSYEKL. The CDR3 sequence is 13 residues long. The CDR3 DNA sequence: TGCGCCAGCAGCCAAGATTTTTGGGGACCCGGGTTCTTC. Translated, it gives CASSQDFWGPGFF.

This rearrangement joins TRBV11-2 to TRBJ2-7; no reliable D call. The CDR3 extends over 14 amino acids. CDR1 is SGHAT and CDR2 is FQNNGV in the germline V gene. V dropped 1 base and J dropped 0 bases, with 7 bases sitting between them. CDR3 in amino acids: CASSLAPGSYEQYF. CDR3 bases: TGTGCCAGCAGCTTAGCCCCAGGCTCCTACGAGCAGTACTTC.

The chain employs TRBV4-3 and TRBJ2-7; possible D gene TRBD1, 5 bases. Germline values: CDR1 LGHNA, CDR2 YSLEER. This CDR3 has 14 amino acids. Trimming removed 1 base from V and 0 bases from J, with 7 bases in between. The chain's CDR3 is CASSQGRASYEQYF. DNA of the CDR3: TGCGCCAGCAGCCAAGGCAGGGCCTCCTACGAGCAGTACTTC.

This chain joins TRBV19 and TRBJ2-4; D gene ambiguous. Germline V gene lookup returns CDR1 LNHDA and CDR2 SQIVND (reference sequence). CDR3 length: 16 amino acids. V gave up 4 bases and J gave up 4 bases, with 17 bases separating them. The CDR3 DNA follows: TGTGCCAGTAGTAATCTTGGGGATCAGCCAAAAAACATTCAGTACTTC. Translation gives CASSNLGDQPKNIQYF.

The chain links TRBV7-2 to TRBJ1-5; TRBD1 matches at 10 bases. CDR3 length: 14 amino acids. After removal of 5 bases from V and 8 bases from J, the junction contained 6 bases not matched to a gene. Germline CDR1 and CDR2: SGHTA and FQGNSA. In nucleotides, the CDR3 is TGTGCCAGCAGCCACGGACAGGGGGAGGAGCCCCAGCATTTT. It translates to CASSHGQGEEPQHF. Full variable domain (rest looked up from reference TRBV7-2 and TRBJ1-5): GAGVSQSPSNKVTEKGKDVELRCDPISGHTALYWYRQSLGQGLEFLIYFQGNSAPDKSGLPSDRFSAERTGGSVSTLTIQRTQQEDSAVYLCASSHGQGEEPQHFGDGTRLSIL.

As DNA, the CDR3 is TGTGCCAGCAGTCTACCGGGACAGGGGGCGAACGAGCAGTACTTC. Its protein product is CASSLPGQGANEQYF. The V call is TRBV27, the J call TRBJ2-7; 12 positions agree with TRBD1. Germline loops: CDR1 MNHEY, CDR2 SMNVEV (reference sequence). The CDR3 has 15 residues. V lost 5 bases and J lost 5; bases outside the gene matches: 7.

The V call is TRBV7-2, the J call TRBJ2-1, with 7 bases lining up with TRBD1. The CDR3 is 14 residues long. V was pared by 1 base and J by 9 bases, with 6 bases of the junction left unmatched. CDR1 is SGHTA and CDR2 is FQGNSA in the germline V gene. DNA of the CDR3: TGTGCCAGCAGCTTAGAGGGGGCAGGGGGTGAGCAGTTCTTC. Its protein product is CASSLEGAGGEQFF. The complete variable domain, with remaining parts taken from reference TRBV7-2 and TRBJ2-1, reads GAGVSQSPSNKVTEKGKDVELRCDPISGHTALYWYRQSLGQGLEFLIYFQGNSAPDKSGLPSDRFSAERTGGSVSTLTIQRTQQEDSAVYLCASSLEGAGGEQFFGPGTRLTVL.

V gene TRBV5-6 combines with J gene TRBJ2-5, with D possibly TRBD1 on 6 matching bases. The CDR3 contains 16 residues. V was shortened by 4 bases and J by 1 base, with 17 bases between the two germline ends. Germline values: CDR1 SGHDT, CDR2 YYEEEE. The CDR3 is CASSSPGARVQETQYF. DNA for the CDR3: TGTGCCAGCAGCAGCCCAGGGGCCCGGGTCCAAGAGACCCAGTACTTC.

This chain uses TRBV20-1 with TRBJ2-5; the D call may be TRBD1 or TRBD2 (5 bases each). Germline V lookup: CDR1 DFQATT, CDR2 SNEGSKA (reference sequence). V lost 5 bases and J 3 bases, leaving 7 bases between the germline ends. CDR3 length: 11 amino acids. DNA for the CDR3: TGCAGTGCTGAGGGGAAAGAGACCCAGTACTTC. It specifies CSAEGKETQYF.

J is TRBJ2-7 and V is TRBV5-4; TRBD2 matches 9 bases. The CDR3 spans 15 residues. The germline CDR1 and CDR2 sequences are SGHNT and YYREEE (reference sequence). Trimming took 4 bases from V and 4 from J; bases not matched to a gene: 9. CDR3 in amino acids: CASSALTSGLYEQYF. In nucleotides, the CDR3 is TGTGCCAGCAGCGCCCTGACTAGCGGATTATACGAGCAGTACTTC.

This clone was seen once. The rearrangement joins TRBV5-1 to TRBJ2-7, with 12 bases identical to TRBD2. Germline CDR1 is SGHRS and CDR2 is YFSETQ. The CDR3 length is 16 residues. Trimming removed 0 bases from V and 7 bases from J; junction bases left unmatched: 8. The CDR3 sequence is CASSLVLAGGQGEQYF. The CDR3 DNA reads TGCGCCAGCAGCTTGGTGCTAGCGGGAGGGCAGGGGGAGCAGTACTTC.

V usage is TRBV6-6 and J usage is TRBJ1-6, with TRBD1 matching 9 bases. The CDR3 runs 19 residues. CDR1 MNHNY and CDR2 SVGAGI come from the germline V gene (reference sequence). After removal of 6 bases from V and 0 bases from J, the junction contained 12 bases not matched to a gene. CDR3: CASSRGTGTWSSYNSPLHF. The CDR3, as DNA: TGTGCCAGCAGCCGAGGGACAGGGACTTGGAGCTCCTATAATTCACCCCTCCACTTT.

This clone came up a few times. The genes are TRBV4-1 and TRBJ2-7, with 11 positions matching TRBD1. The CDR3 contains 16 residues. The germline V gene encodes CDR1 MGHRA and CDR2 YSYEKL. The ends lost 0 bases at V and 1 base at J; junction bases unmatched: 2. The CDR3 spells CASSQERDRGSYEQYF. The DNA of the CDR3 is TGCGCCAGCAGCCAAGAAAGGGACAGGGGGTCCTACGAGCAGTACTTC.

The chain links TRBV7-2 to TRBJ2-5, with D possibly being TRBD2 (5 bases). The CDR3 spans 16 residues. The germline V gene encodes CDR1 SGHTA and CDR2 FQGNSA. V was clipped by 0 bases and J by 2 bases, with 13 bases between them. In DNA, the CDR3 is TGTGCCAGCAGCTTAGCGCTGGCATCGGGACAAGAGACCCAGTACTTC. It translates to CASSLALASGQETQYF.

The CDR3 here is CASSPISWTGMDEQYF. The DNA of the CDR3 is TGTGCCAGCAGCCCTATTTCCTGGACAGGGATGGACGAGCAGTACTTC. The chain joins TRBV11-2 to TRBJ2-7, with 8 bases that match TRBD1. CDR1 is SGHAT, CDR2 FQNNGV, per germline. CDR3 length: 16 residues. The junction had 14 bases not matched to a gene; V was cut back by 5 bases and J by 5 bases.

The count of this clone is one. This sequence joins TRBV28 and TRBJ1-6; 8 bases fit TRBD1. The germline gives CDR1 MDHEN, CDR2 SYDVKM. The CDR3 totals 11 residues. Germline trimming cut 6 bases from V and 14 bases from J; bases unmatched to any gene: 3. The CDR3 bases are TGTGCCAGCAGCCAGGGGGCGGCCCTCCACTTT. Translation: CASSQGAALHF.

The genes are TRBV28 and TRBJ2-3; the D gene is possibly TRBD1 (5 bases). The CDR3 contains 19 residues. The V gene's germline CDR1 is MDHEN and CDR2 SYDVKM. V lost 1 base, J lost 0 bases, and 20 bases lay in between. The CDR3 DNA is TGTGCCAGCAGTTTATCCCCCCCTGGGGCAGGATCTAGCACAGATACGCAGTATTTT. Translation: CASSLSPPGAGSSTDTQYF.

The gene calls are TRBV19 and TRBJ1-6, with D possibly being TRBD1 (5 bases). V lost 6 bases and J lost 8, with 20 bases in between. The germline V gene encodes CDR1 LNHDA and CDR2 SQIVND (reference sequence). This CDR3 has 16 amino acids. This CDR3 is CASRDEGSYFDSPLHF. The CDR3 DNA reads as TGTGCCAGTAGGGATGAGGGGTCTTACTTCGATTCACCCCTCCACTTT.

The DNA of the CDR3 is TGTGCCAGCAGCGTAGCTAGTAGCGGGGGCTCCTACGAGCAGTACTTC. This codes for CASSVASSGGSYEQYF. The chain couples TRBV9 to TRBJ2-7, with 9 nucleotides matching TRBD2. J lost 0 bases, V lost 0 bases, and 4 bases had no gene match. This CDR3 is 16 amino acids long. Looked up from germline, CDR1 is SGDLS and CDR2 is YYNGEE.

CDR3 sequence reads: CASSGRPGLAGDPSYNEQFF. The CDR3 DNA is TGCGCCAGCAGCGGACGACCGGGACTAGCGGGAGACCCCTCCTACAATGAGCAGTTCTTC. The J gene is TRBJ2-1, the V gene TRBV4-1; 14 nucleotides align to TRBD2. V shed 5 bases and J 0 bases; nucleotides not matched to a gene: 12. The CDR3 is 20 residues long. CDR1 is MGHRA and CDR2 is YSYEKL in the germline V gene.

The chain joins TRBV2 to TRBJ2-1; 9 nucleotides line up with TRBD2. The CDR3 spans 19 residues. From germline, CDR1 is SNHLY and CDR2 FYNNEI. V dropped 0 bases and J dropped 4; count of bases not matched to a gene: 13. The CDR3 loop is CASSEALLSVAGAYNEQFF. CDR3 coding DNA: TGTGCCAGCAGTGAAGCGCTTCTTTCGGTAGCGGGAGCGTACAATGAGCAGTTCTTC.

The chain combines TRBV19 with TRBJ2-7, with 9 nucleotides matching TRBD2. V was clipped by 7 bases and J by 2 bases; unmatched bases: 3. This CDR3 is built from 13 residues. CDR1 is LNHDA and CDR2 is SQIVND in the germline V gene (reference sequence). The CDR3 DNA reads as TGTGCCAGTAAGGTAGCGGGGGCCTACGAGCAGTACTTC. Protein product: CASKVAGAYEQYF.

This chain uses TRBV28 with TRBJ2-7, with D perhaps given as TRBD1 or TRBD2 (6 bases each). Trimming removed 8 bases from V and 2 bases from J, with 13 bases in between. Germline CDR1 reads MDHEN; CDR2 reads SYDVKM. CDR3 size: 13 residues. CDR3 bases: TGTGCCAGCGTTGAGGGGGGTACCTACGAGCAGTACTTC. It translates to CASVEGGTYEQYF.

CDR3 residues: CASSLEDRGIQETQYF. DNA for the CDR3: TGTGCCAGCAGCTTGGAGGACAGGGGGATCCAGGAGACCCAGTACTTC. The rearrangement links TRBV5-4 to TRBJ2-5; TRBD1 agrees at 10 bases. Germline CDR1 is SGHNT and CDR2 is YYREEE (reference sequence). V was pared by 0 bases and J by 5 bases, with 7 bases of the junction left unmatched. This CDR3 spans 16 amino acids.

The chain joins TRBV5-4 to TRBJ1-6, with a tentative D call TRBD1 (5 bases). The V and J ends lost 7 bases and 4 bases respectively, with 24 bases between them. The CDR3 loop spans 18 amino acids. Germline CDR1 and CDR2: SGHNT and YYREEE (reference sequence). CDR3 DNA sequence: TGTGCCAGCTCGAACAGGAAAGAGACGGTTGCTTATAATTCACCCCTCCACTTT. As protein: CASSNRKETVAYNSPLHF.